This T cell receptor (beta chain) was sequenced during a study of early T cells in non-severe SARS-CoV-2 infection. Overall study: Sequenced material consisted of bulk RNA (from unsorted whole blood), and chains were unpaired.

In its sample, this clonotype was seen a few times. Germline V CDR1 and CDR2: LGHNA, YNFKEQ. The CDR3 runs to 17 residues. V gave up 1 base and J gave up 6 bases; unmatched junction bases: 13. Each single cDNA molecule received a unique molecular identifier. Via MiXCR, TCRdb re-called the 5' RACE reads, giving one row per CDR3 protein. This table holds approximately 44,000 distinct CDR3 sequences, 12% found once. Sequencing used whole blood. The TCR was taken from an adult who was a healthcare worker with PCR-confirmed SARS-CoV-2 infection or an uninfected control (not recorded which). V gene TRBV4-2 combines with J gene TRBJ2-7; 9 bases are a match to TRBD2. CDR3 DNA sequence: TGTGCCAGCAGCCAAGGGTCTAGCGGGGCCAATGCGGGCGAGCAGTACTTC. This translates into CASSQGSSGANAGEQYF.